In this sample, the clone carrying this TCR beta chain turned up many times. Its cognate antigen is unknown. The CDR3 spans 12 residues. With V trimmed by 3 bases and J by 18 bases, 3 bases remained unmatched. Germline CDR1 and CDR2: SGHDN and FVKESK. This record belongs to a study of spatial heterogeneity in lung cancer. Study results and limitations: Counts that tracked tumor mutation counts were those of expanded intratumoral alpha and beta TCRs.

TCRdb passed the 5' RACE reads through MiXCR, listing each CDR3 protein once. Among about 14,000 distinct CDR3 sequences listed, around 5% were seen once. The time point was: sample taken at primary tumor resection. The chain combines TRBV14 with TRBJ1-6; 12 bases match TRBD1. The source is a female donor with early-stage non-small cell lung cancer. Sequences were derived from lung tumor tissue, sampled at surgery. The CDR3: CASSHGTGGRHF. CDR3 nucleotides: TGTGCCAGCAGCCACGGGACAGGGGGCCGCCACTTT.